This TCR beta chain was obtained from a study of blood T cell repertoires in COVID-19 (dated by TCRdb to 2020 to 2022). At the level of the whole study: Collaborator samples came from the United States, Italy and Spain and covered acute and convalescent phases of COVID-19. The material from the prospective study consisted of cDNA or gDNA derived from T cells, B-cell-depleted T cells, or PBMCs. Subjects who had been exposed to COVID-19, were actively infected with it, or had recovered from it provided the deeply sampled blood TCRbeta repertoires that made up the dataset. The repertoires were made available in a free public database intended to serve as a resource for research on the immune response to SARS-CoV-2. Samples came from the ongoing ImmuneRACE study (first 160 participants) plus 1,254 subjects from 6 global collaborators. The sample metadata nearly always contained a de-identified subject ID, COVID-19 status, age in years and sex. HLA class I and class II types, where available, came from metadata supplied by the sample provider rather than from assay-based typing.

This clone was seen a single time. What this receptor recognizes is not known. The record has no base qualities; no much larger clone is one base away. Trimming takes 8 bases from V and 3 bases from J, and the germline ends sit 4 bases apart. According to the germline V gene, CDR1 reads KGHDR and CDR2 reads SFDVKD. The CDR3 spans 10 residues, from the cysteine through the phenylalanine. Here the CDR3 DNA is all that survives: 30 bases in frame from base 1. In the prospective study, participants were about 18 to 95 years old, resided in approximately 22 geographic areas of the United States, and were enrolled through a virtual design. In the prospective study, cohorts were assigned on the basis of participant-reported clinical history obtained from a screening survey and a study questionnaire. For ImmuneRACE Cohort 3, a participant was defined as recovered based on two consecutive negative NP/OP PCR tests, clearance by a healthcare professional, or resolution of symptoms. Mobile phlebotomists in the prospective study collected whole blood, serum and a nasopharyngeal or oropharyngeal swab from every participant. Over an approximately two-month period, participants in the prospective study had the option of providing additional blood draws and questionnaires. Blood samples from the prospective study were shipped frozen or at room temperature prior to DNA extraction.

TCRbeta CDR3 regions were amplified from genomic DNA by means of the immunoSEQ Assay, a bias-controlled multiplex PCR. The original pipeline was this. Within the assay, amplification of reference gene primers was used to estimate how many nucleated cells each sample contained. To quantify the absolute abundance of each unique TCRbeta CDR3 rearrangement, sequence reads were collapsed and filtered. For each sample, productive Simpson clonality was calculated by taking the square root of Simpson's diversity index across productive rearrangements. TCRdb carries this immuneACCESS record with in-frame sequences only. Its versions omit some clonotypes, under half of them owing to an unresolved V gene in the studies checked, with the rest unexplained. Clone size and V and J calls were adopted from that table, with D and trimming inferred from the DNA. Present in this sample are about 300,000 clones, roughly nine tenths of which were seen just once. Jointly, the top ten make up around 5.9% of the sample.

Beyond this particular receptor, the publication reports: The amount of clinical and demographic metadata varied by source and participant and was provided uncurated.

The V and J segments used are TRBV24-1 and TRBJ2-7; the D gene is unclear. The sequence came from a woman younger than 45 who had recovered from COVID-19. Sequencing was carried out using PBMCs or T cells enriched from blood (not recorded which). CDR3 loop: CATTGYEQYF. The bases read TGTGCCACCACCGGCTACGAGCAGTACTTC.